This TCR beta chain was sequenced for a study of PD-1 blockade in classical Hodgkin lymphoma. Regarding the study as a whole: Newly diagnosed patients reportedly had lower baseline TCR diversity than healthy donors.

Every patient relapsed after autologous stem cell transplantation, and brentuximab vedotin exposure varied. This CDR3 comprises 18 residues. TCRdb's table, derived via immunoSEQ multiplex PCR, lists solely in-frame clones and lacks some. The sample carries about 14,000 clones, 83% recorded once. A remark on this clone: What it recognizes is unknown.

Sequencing used peripheral blood mononuclear cells (PBMCs), obtained at baseline. The TCR was taken from a human donor with classical Hodgkin lymphoma. The V and J genes are TRBV7-5 and TRBJ2-7; TRBD1 is taken as the D call from the table, unchecked against the DNA. TRBV7-5 is marked as a pseudogene. CDR3 sequence: CARSPYFRDRGLGDEQYF. In nucleotides, the CDR3 is TGTGCCAGAAGCCCCTACTTCCGGGACAGGGGGCTAGGGGACGAGCAGTACTTC.